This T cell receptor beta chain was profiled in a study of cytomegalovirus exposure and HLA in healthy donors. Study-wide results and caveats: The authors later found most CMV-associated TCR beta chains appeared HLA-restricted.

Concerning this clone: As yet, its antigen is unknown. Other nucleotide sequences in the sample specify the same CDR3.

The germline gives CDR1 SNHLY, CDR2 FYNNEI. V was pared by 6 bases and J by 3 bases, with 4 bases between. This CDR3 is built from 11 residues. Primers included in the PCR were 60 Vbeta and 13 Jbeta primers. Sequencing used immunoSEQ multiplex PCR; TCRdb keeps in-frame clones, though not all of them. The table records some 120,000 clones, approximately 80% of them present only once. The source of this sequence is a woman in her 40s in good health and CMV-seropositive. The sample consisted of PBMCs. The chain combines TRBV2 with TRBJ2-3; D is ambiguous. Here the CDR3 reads CASSLTDTQYF. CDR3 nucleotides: TGTGCCAGCAGCTTAACAGATACGCAGTATTTT.